These 22 T cell receptor beta chains share one sample of origin, sequenced in a study of radiotherapy plus CTLA-4 blockade in lung cancer. Some clones are missing from TCRdb's copy, which holds only in-frame ones; the method was immunoSEQ multiplex PCR. The sample has about 28,000 clones; 70% to 85% are singletons. The sequenced sample was peripheral blood, obtained from a patient treated with radiotherapy plus ipilimumab. The receptors here all came from a human donor with non-small cell lung cancer who had stable disease on radiotherapy plus ipilimumab.

This clone is judged medium-sized. This chain links TRBV28 with TRBJ1-2, with no clear D. CDR1 MDHEN and CDR2 SYDVKM come from the germline V gene. The V end was cut by 2 bases, the J end by 10 bases, with 17 bases between. The CDR3 consists of 14 residues. The CDR3 loop reads CASSLKVGKRHYTF. Written as DNA, the CDR3 is TGTGCCAGCAGTTTAAAGGTCGGGAAGCGACACTACACCTTC.

The chain uses TRBV6-1 and TRBJ2-2; D gene ambiguous. Germline CDR1 and CDR2: MNHNS and SASEGT. Trimming cost V 2 bases and J 2 bases, with 9 bases left between them. CDR3 length: 15 amino acids. The CDR3 spells CASSERQANTGELFF. The CDR3 DNA reads as TGTGCCAGCAGTGAACGCCAGGCAAACACCGGGGAGCTGTTTTTT.

The genes are TRBV6-5 and TRBJ1-1; D not resolved. There are 15 residues in the CDR3. The ends were cut back, 0 bases at V and 1 base at J, with 9 bases in the middle. Germline assignment: CDR1 MNHEY and CDR2 SVGAGI. The CDR3 coding sequence is TGTGCCAGCAGTTACTCGGTAGTAGGGAACACTGAAGCTTTCTTT. Its translation is CASSYSVVGNTEAFF.

V usage is TRBV5-1 and J usage is TRBJ2-7; D possibly uses TRBD1 or TRBD2 (6 bases each). Looked up from germline, CDR1 is SGHRS and CDR2 is YFSETQ. V was clipped by 8 bases and J by 3 bases, with 18 bases between them. CDR3 length: 14 amino acids. The CDR3 region is CASPRRGVYYEQYF. CDR3 coding DNA: TGCGCCAGTCCTCGGAGGGGGGTGTACTACGAGCAGTACTTC.

The genes are TRBV5-6 and TRBJ2-7; D remains ambiguous. CDR1 is SGHDT and CDR2 is YYEEEE in the germline V gene. V lost 4 bases, J lost 7 bases, and 18 bases lay in between. The CDR3 is 14 residues long. CDR3 sequence reads: CASSPQTYFGEQYV. Written as DNA, the CDR3 is TGTGCCAGCAGCCCACAGACGTATTTTGGGGAGCAGTACGTC.

The V and J genes are TRBV27 and TRBJ1-1, with D possibly matching TRBD1 (5 bases). The CDR3 loop spans 14 amino acids. Germline CDR1 reads MNHEY; CDR2 reads SMNVEV (reference sequence). Trimming removed 3 bases at V and 5 bases at J, with 13 bases between. CDR3 loop: CASSFQGSGTEAFF. The CDR3 DNA is TGTGCCAGCAGTTTCCAGGGTTCGGGAACTGAAGCTTTCTTT.

The gene calls are TRBV18 and TRBJ1-1; TRBD1 is a possible D gene (6 bases). Trimming removed 6 bases at V and 3 bases at J, with 11 bases between. Per germline, CDR1 KGHSH and CDR2 LQKENI. The length of the CDR3 is 13 residues. In DNA form, the CDR3 reads TGTGCCAGCTCCCTAGGGGGGGACACTGAAGCTTTCTTT. Amino acids: CASSLGGDTEAFF.

The J gene is TRBJ2-2, the V gene TRBV7-2; 7 bases map to TRBD2. Germline-derived CDR1 and CDR2 are SGHTA and FQGNSA. This CDR3 comprises 14 residues. The trim removed 5 bases at V and 6 bases at J, leaving 6 bases unmatched. CDR3 residues: CASSLIRGAGELFF. The CDR3 bases are TGTGCCAGCAGCCTAATCCGGGGGGCCGGGGAGCTGTTTTTT. The full variable domain, completed using reference TRBV7-2 and TRBJ2-2, is GAGVSQSPSNKVTEKGKDVELRCDPISGHTALYWYRQSLGQGLEFLIYFQGNSAPDKSGLPSDRFSAERTGGSVSTLTIQRTQQEDSAVYLCASSLIRGAGELFFGEGSRLTVL.

This clone has just a few counts. The gene calls are TRBV5-1 and TRBJ2-7; D unclear. The germline V gene encodes CDR1 SGHRS and CDR2 YFSETQ. Trimming removed 0 bases at V and 3 bases at J, with 7 bases between. The CDR3 consists of 13 residues. CDR3 DNA: TGCGCCAGCAGCTTGGAACGCAGCTACGAGCAGTACTTC. This codes for CASSLERSYEQYF.

Written as DNA, the CDR3 is TGTGCCAGCAGTGAGCAGACCCAGTACTTC. Amino acid sequence: CASSEQTQYF. The chain uses TRBV6-1 and TRBJ2-5, with D unclear. V lost 3 bases and J 6 bases, leaving 2 bases between the germline ends. CDR1 and CDR2 from the germline V gene are MNHNS and SASEGT. This CDR3 contains 10 residues.

This clone was counted only a few times. The rearrangement joins TRBV7-9 to TRBJ1-6, with D possibly being TRBD1 (6 bases). This CDR3 is 15 amino acids long. CDR1 is SEHNR and CDR2 is FQNEAQ in the germline V gene (reference sequence). V was shortened by 2 bases and J by 5 bases, with 10 bases between the two germline ends. CDR3 nucleotides: TGTGCCAGCAGCTTATACGGACAGAATAATTCACCCCTCCACTTT. Its protein is CASSLYGQNNSPLHF.

The V gene is TRBV7-3, the J gene TRBJ1-6; 9 bases are shared with TRBD1. V was pared by 5 bases and J by 7 bases, with 3 bases of the junction left unmatched. Germline CDR1 reads SGHTA; CDR2 reads FQGTGA. The CDR3 spans 14 residues. CDR3 in amino acids: CASSPGQGNSPLHF. The CDR3 nucleotides read TGTGCCAGCAGCCCTGGACAGGGGAATTCACCCCTCCACTTT. The whole variable domain, filled in from reference TRBV7-3 and TRBJ1-6, reads GAGVSQTPSNKVTEKGKYVELRCDPISGHTALYWYRQSLGQGPEFLIYFQGTGAADDSGLPNDRFFAVRPEGSVSTLKIQRTERGDSAVYLCASSPGQGNSPLHFGNGTRLTVT.

This rearrangement joins TRBV5-1 to TRBJ1-1, with TRBD1 as a possible D gene (5 bases). The CDR3 is 16 amino acids. Looked up from germline, CDR1 is SGHRS and CDR2 is YFSETQ. V was shortened by 4 bases and J by 3 bases, with 19 bases between the two germline ends. The CDR3 coding sequence is TGCGCCAGCAGCCCCAATACCGGGACGGACTACACTGAAGCTTTCTTT. Protein sequence: CASSPNTGTDYTEAFF.

This sequence joins TRBV5-1 and TRBJ1-1; 9 bases line up with TRBD1. The trim removed 3 bases at V and 0 bases at J, leaving 3 bases unmatched. The CDR3 is 15 amino acids. Germline V gene data show CDR1 as SGHRS and CDR2 as YFSETQ. DNA of the CDR3: TGCGCCAGCAGCTACGGGACAGGGATGAACACTGAAGCTTTCTTT. It yields the protein CASSYGTGMNTEAFF. Variable domain in full (rest from reference TRBV5-1 and TRBJ1-1): KAGVTQTPRYLIKTRGQQVTLSCSPISGHRSVSWYQQTPGQGLQFLFEYFSETQRNKGNFPGRFSGRQFSNSRSEMNVSTLELGDSALYLCASSYGTGMNTEAFFGQGTRLTVV.

The rearrangement joins TRBV25-1 to TRBJ2-3, with D possibly being TRBD1 (6 bases). The CDR3 spans 16 residues. Trimming left V 4 bases short and J 3 bases short, with 17 bases between. Germline V gene data show CDR1 as MGHDK and CDR2 as SYGVNS. CDR3 DNA: TGTGCCAGCAGTGCAACACAGGGTTTTTATACAGATACGCAGTATTTT. Protein sequence: CASSATQGFYTDTQYF. The whole variable domain, remainder taken from reference TRBV25-1 and TRBJ2-3, is EADIYQTPRYLVIGTGKKITLECSQTMGHDKMYWYQQDPGMELHLIHYSYGVNSTEKGDLSSESTVSRIRTEHFPLTLESARPSHTSQYLCASSATQGFYTDTQYFGPGTRLTVL.

The chain employs TRBV5-6 and TRBJ2-7; the match to TRBD2 covers 14 bases. CDR3 length: 15 amino acids. V was pared by 4 bases and J by 4 bases, with 4 bases of the junction left unmatched. Germline V gives CDR1 SGHDT, CDR2 YYEEEE. Written as DNA, the CDR3 is TGTGCCAGCAGCGGACTAGCGGGGGGCGGGTACGAGCAGTACGTC. Encoded protein: CASSGLAGGGYEQYV.

The V call is TRBV5-4, the J call TRBJ1-2; 7 nucleotides align to TRBD1. V trimming: 3 bases; J trimming: 3 bases; junction bases outside the gene matches: 8. Germline V gene lookup returns CDR1 SGHNT and CDR2 YYREEE (reference sequence). CDR3 length equals 15 residues. The CDR3 nucleotides are TGTGCCAGCAGCTCTTGGACAGGACCCTACTATGGCTACACCTTC. Encoded protein: CASSSWTGPYYGYTF.

The chain joins TRBV5-1 to TRBJ1-1; no firm D call. Germline V CDR1 and CDR2: SGHRS, YFSETQ. This CDR3 contains 13 residues. Trimming removed 4 bases from V and 7 bases from J, with 14 bases in between. CDR3 residues: CASSLLGPGEAFF. The CDR3 bases are TGCGCCAGCAGCCTGCTAGGTCCCGGTGAAGCTTTCTTT.

Only a few counts were recorded for this clone. The chain employs TRBV10-2 and TRBJ1-1; no reliable D call. Trimming took 8 bases from V and 1 from J, leaving 14 bases between them. Germline V gene data show CDR1 as WSHSY and CDR2 as SAAADI. There are 14 residues in the CDR3. CDR3 DNA: TGCGCCAGCCTGTCCGGTCAAGCGAACACTGAAGCTTTCTTT. It yields the protein CASLSGQANTEAFF.

V is TRBV27 and J is TRBJ2-1; D may correspond to TRBD1 or TRBD2 (5 bases each). With 7 bases removed from V and 1 base from J, the gap between germline ends came to 11 bases. CDR1 is MNHEY and CDR2 is SMNVEV in the germline V gene (reference sequence). The CDR3 extends over 14 amino acids. In DNA, the CDR3 is TGTGCCAGCACGACGGGGCCTTCCTACAATGAGCAGTTCTTC. Residues: CASTTGPSYNEQFF.

CDR3 loop: CASSLGAGKFRSPLHF. The CDR3 DNA is TGTGCCAGCAGCTTAGGGGCAGGGAAGTTTCGTTCACCCCTCCACTTT. This chain uses TRBV5-6 with TRBJ1-6; tentatively, D is TRBD1 (5 bases). V was cut by 2 bases and J by 9 bases, with 18 bases left in between. The CDR3 extends over 16 amino acids. Germline CDR1 is SGHDT and CDR2 is YYEEEE.

This sequence joins TRBV7-6 and TRBJ2-2; D not resolved. Germline assignment: CDR1 SGHVS and CDR2 FNYEAQ. This CDR3 is 13 amino acids long. Trimming removed 1 base from V and 7 bases from J, with 7 bases in between. In DNA form, the CDR3 reads TGTGCCAGCAGCTTAGAAGGGATCGGGGAGCTGTTTTTT. Translating it yields CASSLEGIGELFF.